This T cell receptor (beta chain) was identified during a study of technical replicates of blood from several donors. V was clipped by 6 bases and J by 5 bases; unmatched bases: 13. Germline V gene lookup returns CDR1 MNHEY and CDR2 SVGAGI. CDR3 length equals 15 residues. Method: immunoSEQ multiplex PCR; TCRdb's copy keeps in-frame clones and lacks some. The sample includes about 58,000 clones, less than 95% of them seen just once. The chain recombines TRBV6-5 with TRBJ2-7; TRBD2 matches at 7 bases. The origin of this receptor is a human donor in good health. Some clones in this sample may be carry-over from other donors' samples. Specimen: PBMCs. The CDR3 is CASSGSGAGDHEQYF. CDR3 nucleotides: TGTGCCAGCAGCGGTTCGGGCGCGGGAGACCACGAGCAGTACTTC.